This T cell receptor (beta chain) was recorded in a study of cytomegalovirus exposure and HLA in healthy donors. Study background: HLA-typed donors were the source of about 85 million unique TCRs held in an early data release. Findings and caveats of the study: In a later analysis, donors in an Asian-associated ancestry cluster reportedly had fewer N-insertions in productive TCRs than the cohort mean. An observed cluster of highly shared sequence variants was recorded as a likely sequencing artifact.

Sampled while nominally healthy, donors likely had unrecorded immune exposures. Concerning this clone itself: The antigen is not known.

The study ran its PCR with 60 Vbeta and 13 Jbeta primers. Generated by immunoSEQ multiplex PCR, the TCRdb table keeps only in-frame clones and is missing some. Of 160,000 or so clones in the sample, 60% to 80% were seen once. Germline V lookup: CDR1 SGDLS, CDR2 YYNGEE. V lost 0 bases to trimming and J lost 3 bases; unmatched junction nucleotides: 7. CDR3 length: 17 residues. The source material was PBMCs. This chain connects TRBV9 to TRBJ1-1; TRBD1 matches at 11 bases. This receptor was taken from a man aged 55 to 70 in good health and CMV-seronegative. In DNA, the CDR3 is TGTGCCAGCAGCGTAGTCGGACAGGGGGCGGGGGACACTGAAGCTTTCTTT. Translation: CASSVVGQGAGDTEAFF.